The 3 T cell receptor delta chains below come from one sample, sequenced in a study of γδ T cells in repeated Plasmodium falciparum infection. TCRdb re-analyzed the multiplex PCR reads via CATT. The sample lists 90,000 or so delta-chain clones, roughly 0.9% occurring once. Flow sorting of PBMC yielded separate Vgamma9/Vdelta2+ and Vdelta2-negative gammadelta T cell populations for bulk repertoire analysis. The sequenced sample was gamma-delta T cells from blood. The receptors here all came from a pool of human donors (malaria-infected and uninfected, not separated).

Note on this clone: The TCRdb protein, from a much larger clone, departs from this DNA's translation at residue 18, likely by read error; the protein shown derives from the DNA. The chain carries TRDV1 and TRDJ1, with 10 bases that match TRDD3. Matching the DNA to germline supplied the J gene, which TCRdb does not give. Germline loops: CDR1 TSWWSYY, CDR2 QGS. The V and J ends lost 0 bases and 3 bases, in that order; junction bases with no gene match: 25. The CDR3 sequence is 23 residues long. The DNA of the CDR3 is TGTGCTCTTGGGGAACTATTGGCCTGCGGGGTGGGGGATACAAGCCGGTACGCCGATAAACTCATCTTT. The encoded protein is CALGELLACGVGDTSRYADKLIF.

This clone has just a few counts. TCRdb's listed protein matches a much larger clone and diverges from this DNA's translation at residue 3, likely through a read error; the protein shown comes from the DNA. The chain has TRDV2 and TRDJ1; 12 bases are a match to TRDD3. TCRdb carries no J gene annotation; the J gene was assigned here by matching the DNA with germline. Germline V gene data show CDR1 as GEAIGNYY and CDR2 as EKD. The CDR3 length is 19 residues. The CDR3 sequence: CAYDTVLGDTINTFPKLIF. CDR3 nucleotide sequence: TGTGCCTATGACACCGTACTGGGGGATACTATCAATACCTTCCCCAAACTCATCTTT.

This clone has more than one count but fewer than ten. The TCRdb protein comes from a much larger clone and disagrees with this DNA's translation at residue 5, likely due to a read error; the protein given here is derived from the DNA. The gene calls are TRDV2 and TRDJ1; 11 positions agree with TRDD3. Looked up from germline, CDR1 is GEAIGNYY and CDR2 is EKD. J lost 0 bases, V lost 2 bases, and 4 bases had no gene match. The length of the CDR3 is 16 residues. DNA of the CDR3: TGTGCCTGTGACAAGATGGGGGATACGGACACCGATAAACTCATCTTT. As protein: CACDKMGDTDTDKLIF.